The sequence of this T cell receptor beta chain was determined in a study of tumour-infiltrating T cells in Burkitt lymphoma. Study background: The Burkitt lymphoma cohort spanned all epidemiological subtypes. Repertoire clonality predicted overall and progression-free survival. Study outcomes and limitations: Several public clonotypes were shared across many Burkitt lymphoma patients.

The germline V gene has CDR1 MDHEN and CDR2 SYDVKM. Between the trimmed V and J ends, which lost 4 bases and 5 bases, there was a span of 8 bases. This CDR3 is built from 12 residues. This clone was counted a few times. The antigen remains unidentified. Sequencing used immunoSEQ multiplex PCR; TCRdb keeps in-frame clones, though not all of them. The profile shows approximately 46,000 clones, around 30% of them singletons. The sample comprised tumor tissue. The receptor's source is a human donor with Burkitt lymphoma. The chain joins TRBV28 to TRBJ1-1, with TRBD1 as a possible D gene (5 bases). The CDR3 DNA reads TGTGCCAGCAGTTGGGGGGAGACTGAAGCTTTCTTT. This encodes CASSWGETEAFF.